Presented here are 2 T cell receptor beta chains from one specimen sequenced in a study of T cell clones after liver transplantation. Repertoires were generated with immunoSEQ multiplex PCR, while TCRdb's copy carries only in-frame clones and drops some. Found here are tens of thousands of clones, 80% to 95% of them singletons; the top ten hold roughly 25%. Sample: CD8+ T cells from blood, taken about 26 months after liver transplant. These receptors were taken from a human patient who received a liver transplant. T cells may partly derive from the graft donor.

The chain carries TRBV7-9 and TRBJ2-7; maybe TRBD2 (5 bases). V gave up 4 bases and J gave up 5 bases, with 12 bases separating them. The CDR3 contains 13 residues. The germline V gene encodes CDR1 SEHNR and CDR2 FQNEAQ (reference sequence). CDR3 bases: TGTGCCAGCAGCTCCGACTCCGGGGACGAGCAGTACTTC. Translation gives CASSSDSGDEQYF.

The chain employs TRBV7-9 and TRBJ2-5, with a weak D call TRBD2 (6 bases). V gave up 5 bases and J gave up 4 bases, with 14 bases separating them. This CDR3 comprises 14 residues. Germline-derived CDR1 and CDR2 are SEHNR and FQNEAQ (reference sequence). CDR3 sequence: CASSRVEGLETQYF. The CDR3 bases are TGTGCCAGCAGCCGCGTGGAGGGGCTAGAGACCCAGTACTTC.